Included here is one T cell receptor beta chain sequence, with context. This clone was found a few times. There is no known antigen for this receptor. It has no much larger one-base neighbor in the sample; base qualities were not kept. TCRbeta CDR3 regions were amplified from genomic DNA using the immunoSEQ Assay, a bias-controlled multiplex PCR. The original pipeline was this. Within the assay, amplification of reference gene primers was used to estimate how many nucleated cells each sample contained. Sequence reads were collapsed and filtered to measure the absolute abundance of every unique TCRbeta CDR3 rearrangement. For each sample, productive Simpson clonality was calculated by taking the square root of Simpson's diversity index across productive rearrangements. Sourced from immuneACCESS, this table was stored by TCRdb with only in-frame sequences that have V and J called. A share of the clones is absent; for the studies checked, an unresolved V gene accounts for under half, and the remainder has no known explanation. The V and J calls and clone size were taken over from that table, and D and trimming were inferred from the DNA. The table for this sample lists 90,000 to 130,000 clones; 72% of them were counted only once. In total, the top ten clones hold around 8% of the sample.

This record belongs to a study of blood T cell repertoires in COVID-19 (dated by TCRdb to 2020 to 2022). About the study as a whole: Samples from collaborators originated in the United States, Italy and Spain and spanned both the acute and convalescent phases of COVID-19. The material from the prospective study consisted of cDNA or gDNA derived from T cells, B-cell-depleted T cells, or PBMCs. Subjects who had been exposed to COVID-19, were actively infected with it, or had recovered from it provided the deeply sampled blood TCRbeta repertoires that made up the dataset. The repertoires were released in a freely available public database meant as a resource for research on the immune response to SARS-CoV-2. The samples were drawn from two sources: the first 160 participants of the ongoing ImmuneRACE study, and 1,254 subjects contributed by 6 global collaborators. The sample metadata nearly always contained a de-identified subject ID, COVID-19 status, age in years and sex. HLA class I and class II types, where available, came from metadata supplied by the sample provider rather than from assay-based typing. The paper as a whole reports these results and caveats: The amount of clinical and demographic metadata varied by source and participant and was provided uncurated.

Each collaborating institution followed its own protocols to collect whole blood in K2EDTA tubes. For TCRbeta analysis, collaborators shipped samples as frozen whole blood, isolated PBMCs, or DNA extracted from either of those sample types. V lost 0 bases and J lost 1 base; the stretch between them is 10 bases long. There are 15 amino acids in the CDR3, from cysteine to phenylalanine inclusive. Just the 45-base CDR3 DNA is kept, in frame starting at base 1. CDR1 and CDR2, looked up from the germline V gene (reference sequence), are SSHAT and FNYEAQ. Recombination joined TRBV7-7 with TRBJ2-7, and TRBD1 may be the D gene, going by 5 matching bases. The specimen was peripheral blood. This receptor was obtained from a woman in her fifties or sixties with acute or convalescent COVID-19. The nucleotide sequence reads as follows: TGTGCCAGCAGCTTAGCCCAGGGTGAGTCCTACGAGCAGTACTTC. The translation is CASSLAQGESYEQYF.